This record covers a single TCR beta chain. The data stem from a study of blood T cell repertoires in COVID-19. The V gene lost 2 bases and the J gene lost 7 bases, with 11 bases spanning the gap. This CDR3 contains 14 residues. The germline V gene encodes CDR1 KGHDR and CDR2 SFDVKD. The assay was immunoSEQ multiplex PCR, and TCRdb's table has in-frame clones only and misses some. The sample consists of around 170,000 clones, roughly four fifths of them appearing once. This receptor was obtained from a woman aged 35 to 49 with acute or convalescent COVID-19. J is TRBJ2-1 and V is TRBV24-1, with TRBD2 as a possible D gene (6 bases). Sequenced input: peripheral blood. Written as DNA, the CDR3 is TGTGCCACCAGTGATTCAGGGAGCGGGAATGAGCAGTTCTTC. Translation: CATSDSGSGNEQFF.